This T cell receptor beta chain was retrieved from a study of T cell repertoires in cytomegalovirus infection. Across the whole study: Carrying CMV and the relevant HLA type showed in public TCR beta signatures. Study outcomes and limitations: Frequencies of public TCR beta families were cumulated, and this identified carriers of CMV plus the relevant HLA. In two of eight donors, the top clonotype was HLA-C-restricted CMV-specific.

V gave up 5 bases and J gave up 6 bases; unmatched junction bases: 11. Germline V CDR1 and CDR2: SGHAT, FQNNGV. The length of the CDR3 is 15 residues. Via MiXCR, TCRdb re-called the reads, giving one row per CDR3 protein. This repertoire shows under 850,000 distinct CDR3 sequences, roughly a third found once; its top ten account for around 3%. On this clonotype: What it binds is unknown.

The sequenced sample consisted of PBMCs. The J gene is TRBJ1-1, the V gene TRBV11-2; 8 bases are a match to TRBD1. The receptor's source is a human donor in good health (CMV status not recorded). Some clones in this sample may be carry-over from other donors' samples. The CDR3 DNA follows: TGTGCCAGCAGCCCTCGGACAGGGATGGAAGCTGAAGCTTTCTTT. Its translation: CASSPRTGMEAEAFF.